A single sample gave rise to the 6 T cell receptor beta chains below, sequenced in a study of T cells in localized non-small cell lung cancer. TCRdb's table, derived via immunoSEQ multiplex PCR, lists solely in-frame clones and lacks some. This sample has about 54,000 clones, with over 80% found just once. The sequenced sample was peripheral blood, obtained before any cancer treatment. All receptors derive from a female donor of 60 years or more with stage II squamous cell lung carcinoma.

The chain links TRBV7-3 to TRBJ1-1; 8 nucleotides align to TRBD1. Germline assignment: CDR1 SGHTA and CDR2 FQGTGA. The J segment lost 4 bases and the V segment lost 5 bases, leaving 6 bases of the junction unmatched. The CDR3 length is 14 residues. As DNA, the CDR3 is TGTGCCAGCAGCCTGGACAGGGTGAGCACTGAAGCTTTCTTT. Its translation is CASSLDRVSTEAFF.

The chain couples TRBV5-1 to TRBJ2-2; a weak D match, TRBD2 (6 bases). V lost 0 bases to trimming and J lost 0 bases, with 12 bases between them. The CDR3 is 17 residues long. Germline V gene data show CDR1 as SGHRS and CDR2 as YFSETQ. The CDR3 coding sequence is TGCGCCAGCAGCTTGGCGGGGCTAGCGTCGAACACCGGGGAGCTGTTTTTT. Its translation is CASSLAGLASNTGELFF.

This rearrangement joins TRBV7-3 to TRBJ2-7; 8 bases agree with TRBD2. Germline assignment: CDR1 SGHTA and CDR2 FQGTGA. The CDR3 contains 13 residues. With V trimmed by 6 bases and J by 6 bases, 7 bases remained unmatched. The DNA for the CDR3 is TGTGCCAGCAGTCTAGGACTAGCCGCCGAGCAGTACTTC. Translating it yields CASSLGLAAEQYF. Looking up the rest from reference TRBV7-3 and TRBJ2-7 gives the full variable domain: GAGVSQTPSNKVTEKGKYVELRCDPISGHTALYWYRQSLGQGPEFLIYFQGTGAADDSGLPNDRFFAVRPEGSVSTLKIQRTERGDSAVYLCASSLGLAAEQYFGPGTRLTVT.

This CDR3 is CASRADRGAKNIQYF. The CDR3 DNA sequence: TGTGCCAGTAGGGCGGACAGGGGAGCCAAAAACATTCAGTACTTC. The V call is TRBV19, the J call TRBJ2-4; 9 nucleotides agree with TRBD1. Germline CDR1 and CDR2: LNHDA and SQIVND (reference sequence). The V segment lost 6 bases and the J segment 0 bases; nucleotides outside the gene matches: 3. The CDR3 length is 15 residues.

The chain is built from TRBV7-9 and TRBJ1-2; 10 bases match TRBD1. Germline assignment: CDR1 SEHNR and CDR2 FQNEAQ (reference sequence). The V segment lost 5 bases and the J segment 4 bases; nucleotides outside the gene matches: 7. This CDR3 spans 15 amino acids. CDR3 coding DNA: TGTGCCAGCAGCCTGGACAGGGGGATCCTCTATGGCTACACCTTC. Its protein is CASSLDRGILYGYTF.

V gene TRBV4-3 combines with J gene TRBJ2-7; 7 bases are a match to TRBD2. In germline, CDR1 is LGHNA, CDR2 YSLEER. The CDR3 spans 16 residues. J was trimmed by 6 bases and V by 0 bases; bases with no gene match: 11. The CDR3 DNA follows: TGCGCCAGCAGCCAAGATATCGGACTAGTGGCTGGCGAGCAGTACTTC. Its protein product is CASSQDIGLVAGEQYF.